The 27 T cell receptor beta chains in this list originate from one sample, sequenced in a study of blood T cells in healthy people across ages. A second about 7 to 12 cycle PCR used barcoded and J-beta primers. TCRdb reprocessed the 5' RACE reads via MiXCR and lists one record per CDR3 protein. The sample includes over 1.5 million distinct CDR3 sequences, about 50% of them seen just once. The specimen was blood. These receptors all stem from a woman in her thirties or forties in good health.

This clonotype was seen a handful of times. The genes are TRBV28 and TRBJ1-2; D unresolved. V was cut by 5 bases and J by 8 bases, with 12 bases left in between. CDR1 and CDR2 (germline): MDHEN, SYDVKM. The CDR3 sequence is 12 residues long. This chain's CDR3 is CASSAAGWGYTF. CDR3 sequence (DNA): TGTGCCAGCAGTGCCGCTGGGTGGGGCTACACCTTC.

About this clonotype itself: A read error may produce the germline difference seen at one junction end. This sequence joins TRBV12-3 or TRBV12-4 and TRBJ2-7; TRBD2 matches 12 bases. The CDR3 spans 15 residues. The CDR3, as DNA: TGTCCCAGCAGGCTAGCGGGGGGGTTTTCCTACGAGCAGTACTTC. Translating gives CPSRLAGGFSYEQYF.

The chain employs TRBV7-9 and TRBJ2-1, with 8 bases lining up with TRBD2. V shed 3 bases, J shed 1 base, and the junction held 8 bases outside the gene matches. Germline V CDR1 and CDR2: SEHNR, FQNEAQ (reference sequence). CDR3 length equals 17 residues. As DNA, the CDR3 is TGTGCCAGCAGCTTGAAGAGCGGGGGCCCTTCCTACAATGAGCAGTTCTTC. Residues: CASSLKSGGPSYNEQFF.

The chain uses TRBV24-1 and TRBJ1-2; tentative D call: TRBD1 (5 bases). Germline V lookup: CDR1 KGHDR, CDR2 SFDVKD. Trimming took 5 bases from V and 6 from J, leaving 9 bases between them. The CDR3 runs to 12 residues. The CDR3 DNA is TGTGCCACCAGTGGATCAGGGCATGGCTACACCTTC. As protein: CATSGSGHGYTF.

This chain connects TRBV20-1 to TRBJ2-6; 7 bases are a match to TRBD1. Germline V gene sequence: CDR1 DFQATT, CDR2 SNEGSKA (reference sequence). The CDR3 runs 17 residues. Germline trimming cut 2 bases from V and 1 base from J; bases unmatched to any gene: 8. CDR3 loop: CSARLDRPRSGANVLTF. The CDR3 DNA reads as TGCAGTGCTAGATTGGACAGGCCCCGGTCTGGGGCCAACGTCCTGACTTTC.

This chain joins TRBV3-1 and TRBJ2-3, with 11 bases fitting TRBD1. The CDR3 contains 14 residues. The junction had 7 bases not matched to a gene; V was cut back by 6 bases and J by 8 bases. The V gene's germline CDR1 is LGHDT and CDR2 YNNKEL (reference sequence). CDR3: CASRGTGGQTTQYF. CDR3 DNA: TGTGCCAGCAGGGGGACAGGGGGACAGACTACGCAGTATTTT.

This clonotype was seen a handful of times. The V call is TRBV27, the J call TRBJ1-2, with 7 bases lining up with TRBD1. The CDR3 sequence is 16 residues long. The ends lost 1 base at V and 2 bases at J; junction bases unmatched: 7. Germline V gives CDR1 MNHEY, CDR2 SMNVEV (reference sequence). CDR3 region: CASSLLGTAKNYGYTF. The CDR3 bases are TGTGCCAGCAGTTTATTAGGGACAGCTAAAAACTATGGCTACACCTTC.

The CDR3 DNA follows: TGTGCCATCAGTGAAAGCGGGGACAGCCTTTACCGAGGCTACACCTTC. It is translated as CAISESGDSLYRGYTF. The chain links TRBV10-3 to TRBJ1-2; 7 nucleotides match TRBD1. Trimming at V came to 3 bases and at J to 8 bases, leaving 15 bases not matched to a gene. CDR3 length: 16 amino acids. From germline, CDR1 is ENHRY and CDR2 SYGVKD.

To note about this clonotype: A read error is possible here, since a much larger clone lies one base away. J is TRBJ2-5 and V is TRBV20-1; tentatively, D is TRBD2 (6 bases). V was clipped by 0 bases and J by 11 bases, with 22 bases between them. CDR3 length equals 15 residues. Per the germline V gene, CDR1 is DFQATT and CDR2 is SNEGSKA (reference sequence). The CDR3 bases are TGCAGTGCTAGAGACCCGGAGGGAGGTGCCAAAGGGCAGTACTTC. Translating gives CSARDPEGGAKGQYF.

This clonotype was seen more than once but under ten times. DNA for the CDR3: TGCAGTGCCCCCGAAAGGACTACTTGGGGGACCCAGTACTTC. This encodes CSAPERTTWGTQYF. The V gene is TRBV20-1, the J gene TRBJ2-5; possibly TRBD2 for D (6 bases). Germline CDR1 is DFQATT and CDR2 is SNEGSKA (reference sequence). V was pared by 6 bases and J by 7 bases, with 21 bases between. CDR3 length: 14 residues.

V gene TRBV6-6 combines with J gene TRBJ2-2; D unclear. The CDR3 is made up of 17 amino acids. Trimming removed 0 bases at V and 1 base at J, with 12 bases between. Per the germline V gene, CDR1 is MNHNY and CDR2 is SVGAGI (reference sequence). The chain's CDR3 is CASSYSGQPRNTGELFF. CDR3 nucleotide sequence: TGTGCCAGCAGTTACTCAGGGCAGCCCCGGAACACCGGGGAGCTGTTTTTT.

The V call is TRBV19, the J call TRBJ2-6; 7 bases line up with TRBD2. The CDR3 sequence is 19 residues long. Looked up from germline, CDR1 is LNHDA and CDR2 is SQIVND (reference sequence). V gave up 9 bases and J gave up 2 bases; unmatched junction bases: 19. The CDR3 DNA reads TGTGCCAGGTCGTGGGGAGGGATCAAGCGCCTCCCTGGGGCCAACGTCCTGACTTTC. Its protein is CARSWGGIKRLPGANVLTF.

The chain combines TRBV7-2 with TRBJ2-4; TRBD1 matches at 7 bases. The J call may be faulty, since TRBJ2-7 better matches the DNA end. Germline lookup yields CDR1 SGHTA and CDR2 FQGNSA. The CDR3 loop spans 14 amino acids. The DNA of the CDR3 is TGTGCCAGCAGCGTAGAGGGGGCCTCCTACGAGCAGTACTTC. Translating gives CASSVEGASYEQYF.

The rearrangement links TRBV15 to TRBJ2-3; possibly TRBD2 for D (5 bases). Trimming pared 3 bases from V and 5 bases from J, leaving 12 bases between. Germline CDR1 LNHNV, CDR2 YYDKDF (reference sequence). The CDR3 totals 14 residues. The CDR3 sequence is CATSRADAGDTQYF. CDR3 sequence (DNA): TGTGCCACCAGCAGGGCAGACGCGGGAGATACGCAGTATTTT.

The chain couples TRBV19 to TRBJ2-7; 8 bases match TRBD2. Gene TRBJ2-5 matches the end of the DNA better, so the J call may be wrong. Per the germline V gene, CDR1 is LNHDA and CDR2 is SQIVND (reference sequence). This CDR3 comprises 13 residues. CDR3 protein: CASRGLGRETQYF. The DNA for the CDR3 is TGTGCCAGTAGGGGACTAGGAAGAGAGACCCAGTACTTC.

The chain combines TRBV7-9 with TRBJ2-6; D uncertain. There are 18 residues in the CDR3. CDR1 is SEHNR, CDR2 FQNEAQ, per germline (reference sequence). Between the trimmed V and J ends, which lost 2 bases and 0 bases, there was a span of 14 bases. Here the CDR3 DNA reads TGTGCCAGCAGCTTAAGTGTCCCGGCCTACTCTGGGGCCAACGTCCTGACTTTC. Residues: CASSLSVPAYSGANVLTF.

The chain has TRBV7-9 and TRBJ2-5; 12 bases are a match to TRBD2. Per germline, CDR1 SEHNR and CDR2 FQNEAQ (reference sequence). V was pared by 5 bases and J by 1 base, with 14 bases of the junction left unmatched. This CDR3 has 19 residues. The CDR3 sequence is CASSKSDLAGGTFQETQYF. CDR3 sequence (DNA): TGTGCCAGCAGCAAATCTGACCTAGCGGGGGGGACCTTCCAAGAGACCCAGTACTTC.

The CDR3 loop reads CASSLERAYYNEQFF. The CDR3 nucleotides are TGTGCCAGCAGCTTGGAGCGGGCGTACTACAATGAGCAGTTCTTC. V usage is TRBV13 and J usage is TRBJ2-1; D is perhaps TRBD2 (6 bases). The CDR3 contains 15 residues. Germline V lookup: CDR1 PRHDT, CDR2 FYEKMQ (reference sequence). V was trimmed by 3 bases and J by 3 bases, leaving 12 bases between them.

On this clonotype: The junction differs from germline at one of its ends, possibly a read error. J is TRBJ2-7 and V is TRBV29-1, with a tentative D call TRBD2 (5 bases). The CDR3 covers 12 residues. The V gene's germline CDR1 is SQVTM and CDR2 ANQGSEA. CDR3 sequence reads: CIVDYGDGEQYF. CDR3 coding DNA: TGCATCGTTGATTACGGGGATGGCGAGCAGTACTTC.

For the CDR3, the DNA is TGTGCCACCAGCAACTTGGCAGATACGCAGTATTTT. It codes for CATSNLADTQYF. This chain uses TRBV15 with TRBJ2-3; D call uncertain. V shed 4 bases and J shed 4 bases, with 6 bases lying between them. Germline CDR1 LNHNV, CDR2 YYDKDF (reference sequence). CDR3 length equals 12 residues.

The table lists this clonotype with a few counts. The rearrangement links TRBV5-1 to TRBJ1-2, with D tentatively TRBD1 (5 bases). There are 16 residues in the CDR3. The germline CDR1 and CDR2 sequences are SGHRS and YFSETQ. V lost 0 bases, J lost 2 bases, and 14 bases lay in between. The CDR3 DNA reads TGCGCCAGCAGCTTGGACCCAGGGCAACCCAACTATGGCTACACCTTC. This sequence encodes CASSLDPGQPNYGYTF.

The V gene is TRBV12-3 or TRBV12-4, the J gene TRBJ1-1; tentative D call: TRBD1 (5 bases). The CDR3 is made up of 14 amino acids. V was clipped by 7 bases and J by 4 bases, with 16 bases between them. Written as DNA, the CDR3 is TGTGCCAGCATTAACCGGGGCCGGGGCACTGAAGCTTTCTTT. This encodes CASINRGRGTEAFF.

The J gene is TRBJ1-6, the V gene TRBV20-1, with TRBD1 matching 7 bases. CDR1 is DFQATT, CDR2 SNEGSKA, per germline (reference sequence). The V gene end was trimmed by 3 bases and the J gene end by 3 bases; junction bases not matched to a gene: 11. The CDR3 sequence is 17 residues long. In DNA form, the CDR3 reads TGCAGTGCTAGGGGGACAGCCGGGGGCCTCTATAATTCACCCCTCCACTTT. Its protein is CSARGTAGGLYNSPLHF.

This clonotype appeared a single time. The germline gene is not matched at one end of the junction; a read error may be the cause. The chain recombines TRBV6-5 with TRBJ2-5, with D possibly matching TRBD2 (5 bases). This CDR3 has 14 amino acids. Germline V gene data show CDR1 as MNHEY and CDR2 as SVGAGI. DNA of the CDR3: TGTGCCAGCAATTACTCGTCGGGACAAGAGACCCAGTACTTC. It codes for CASNYSSGQETQYF.

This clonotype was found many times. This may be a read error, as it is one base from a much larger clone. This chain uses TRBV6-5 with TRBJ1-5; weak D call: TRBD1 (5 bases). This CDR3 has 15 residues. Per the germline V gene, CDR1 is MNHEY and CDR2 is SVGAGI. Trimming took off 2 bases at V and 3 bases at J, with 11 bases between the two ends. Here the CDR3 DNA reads TGTGCCAGCAGTTACGCGGCAGGGCCCAATCAGCCCCAGCATTTT. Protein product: CASSYAAGPNQPQHF.

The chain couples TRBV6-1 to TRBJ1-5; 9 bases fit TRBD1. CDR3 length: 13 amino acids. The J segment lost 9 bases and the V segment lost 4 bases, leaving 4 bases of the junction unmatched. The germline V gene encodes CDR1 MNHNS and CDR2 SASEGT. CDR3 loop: CASSGTGGLPQHF. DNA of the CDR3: TGTGCCAGCAGTGGTACAGGGGGCCTGCCCCAGCATTTT.

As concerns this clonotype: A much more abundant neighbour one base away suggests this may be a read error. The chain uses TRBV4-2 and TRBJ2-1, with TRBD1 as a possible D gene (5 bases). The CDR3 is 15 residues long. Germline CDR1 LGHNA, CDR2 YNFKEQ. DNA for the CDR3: TGTGCCGGCAGCCAAACAGGTGGGGCTTACAATGAGCAGTTCTTC. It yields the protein CAGSQTGGAYNEQFF.